This T cell receptor beta chain is from a study of cytomegalovirus exposure and HLA in healthy donors. Study-wide findings and caveats: Most of the CMV-associated TCR beta chains (in a later analysis) appeared to be HLA-restricted. It was reportedly the case that the classifier diagnosed cytomegalovirus status with high specificity and sensitivity. Common viral pathogens seemed to be connected with several of the most significant clusters, according to a later analysis.

This PCR relied on a set of 60 Vbeta primers and 13 Jbeta primers. Clones were read by immunoSEQ multiplex PCR, and TCRdb kept only the in-frame ones, dropping some. The sample contains about 140,000 clones, 60% to 85% of which appear only once. Donors sampled were nominally healthy, though unrecorded immune exposures were likely. The CDR3 spans 15 residues. The J segment lost 7 bases and the V segment lost 3 bases, leaving 6 bases of the junction unmatched. Germline V gene lookup returns CDR1 SGHAT and CDR2 FQNNGV. In its sample, this clone was seen a few times. The antigen is not known. This sequence was found in a woman in her thirties or forties in good health and CMV-seronegative. The chain combines TRBV11-2 with TRBJ1-6; TRBD1 matches 7 bases. Material for sequencing was PBMCs. The CDR3 reads CASSFQGGTNSPLHF. The CDR3 DNA sequence: TGTGCCAGCAGCTTTCAAGGGGGCACGAATTCACCCCTCCACTTT. The complete variable domain, with remaining parts taken from reference TRBV11-2 and TRBJ1-6, reads EAGVAQSPRYKIIEKRQSVAFWCNPISGHATLYWYQQILGQGPKLLIQFQNNGVVDDSQLPKDRFSAERLKGVDSTLKIQPAKLEDSAVYLCASSFQGGTNSPLHFGNGTRLTVT.